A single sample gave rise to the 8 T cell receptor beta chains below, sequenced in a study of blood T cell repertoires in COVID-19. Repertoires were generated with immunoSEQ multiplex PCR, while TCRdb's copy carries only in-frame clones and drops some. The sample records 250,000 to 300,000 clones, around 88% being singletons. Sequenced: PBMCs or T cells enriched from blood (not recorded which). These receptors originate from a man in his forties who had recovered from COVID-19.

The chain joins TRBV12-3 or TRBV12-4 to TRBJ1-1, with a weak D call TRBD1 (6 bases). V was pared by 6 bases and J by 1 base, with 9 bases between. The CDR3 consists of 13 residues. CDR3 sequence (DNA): TGTGCCAGCAGAGGACAGCGGAACACTGAAGCTTTCTTT. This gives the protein CASRGQRNTEAFF.

DNA for the CDR3: TGTGCCATCAGTGAGTCTGGGGCCATGGCAGGGAGCACAGATACGCAGTATTTT. Encoded protein: CAISESGAMAGSTDTQYF. This chain joins TRBV10-3 and TRBJ2-3, with D maybe TRBD1 (5 bases). Looked up from germline, CDR1 is ENHRY and CDR2 is SYGVKD. This CDR3 spans 18 amino acids. V dropped 0 bases and J dropped 0 bases, with 16 bases sitting between them.

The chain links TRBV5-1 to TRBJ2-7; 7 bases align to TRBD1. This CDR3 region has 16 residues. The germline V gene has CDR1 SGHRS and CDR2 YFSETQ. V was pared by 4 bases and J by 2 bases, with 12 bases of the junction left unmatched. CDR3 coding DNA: TGCGCCAGCAGCCTGGGGGACAGCCGTACCACCTACGAGCAGTACTTC. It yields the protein CASSLGDSRTTYEQYF.

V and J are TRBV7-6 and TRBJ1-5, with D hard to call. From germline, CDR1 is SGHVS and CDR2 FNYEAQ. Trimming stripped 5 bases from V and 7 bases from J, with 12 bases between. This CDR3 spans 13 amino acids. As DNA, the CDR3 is TGTGCCAGCAGCCCCGACATTGGACAGCCCCAGCATTTT. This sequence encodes CASSPDIGQPQHF.

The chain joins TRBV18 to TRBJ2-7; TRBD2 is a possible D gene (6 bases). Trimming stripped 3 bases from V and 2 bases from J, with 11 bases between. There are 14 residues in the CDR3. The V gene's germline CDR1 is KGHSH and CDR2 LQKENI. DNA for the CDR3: TGTGCCAGCTCACCGGTCGGGGGTGCCTACGAGCAGTACTTC. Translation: CASSPVGGAYEQYF.

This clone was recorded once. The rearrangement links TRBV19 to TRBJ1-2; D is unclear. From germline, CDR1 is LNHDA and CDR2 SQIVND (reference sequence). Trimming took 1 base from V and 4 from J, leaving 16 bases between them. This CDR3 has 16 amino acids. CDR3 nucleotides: TGTGCCAGTAGTATAGCTTACGGCGAGGTCGGCTATGGCTACACCTTC. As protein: CASSIAYGEVGYGYTF.

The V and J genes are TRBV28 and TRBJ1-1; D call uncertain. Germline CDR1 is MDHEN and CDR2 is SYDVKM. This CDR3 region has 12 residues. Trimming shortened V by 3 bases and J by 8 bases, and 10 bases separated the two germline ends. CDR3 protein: CASSFGRTEAFF. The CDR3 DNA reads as TGTGCCAGCAGTTTTGGCAGAACAGAAGCTTTCTTT.

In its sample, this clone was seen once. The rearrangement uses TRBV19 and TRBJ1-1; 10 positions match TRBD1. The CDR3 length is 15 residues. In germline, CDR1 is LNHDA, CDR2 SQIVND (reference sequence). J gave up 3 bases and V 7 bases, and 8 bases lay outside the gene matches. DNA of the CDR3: TGTGCCAGTACCCGGCCCGGGACAGGGGACACTGAAGCTTTCTTT. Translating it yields CASTRPGTGDTEAFF.